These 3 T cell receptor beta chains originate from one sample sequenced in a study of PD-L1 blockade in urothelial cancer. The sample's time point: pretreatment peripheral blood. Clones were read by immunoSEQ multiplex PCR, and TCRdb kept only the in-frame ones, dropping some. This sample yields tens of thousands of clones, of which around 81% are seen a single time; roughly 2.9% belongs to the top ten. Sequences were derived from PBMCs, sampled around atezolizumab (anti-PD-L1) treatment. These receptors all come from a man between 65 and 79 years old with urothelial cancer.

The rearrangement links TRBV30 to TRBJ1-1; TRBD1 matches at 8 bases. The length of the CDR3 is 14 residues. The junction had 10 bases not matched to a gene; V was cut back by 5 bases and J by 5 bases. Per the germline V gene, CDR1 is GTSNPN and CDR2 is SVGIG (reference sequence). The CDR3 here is CAWAIGQGGTEAFF. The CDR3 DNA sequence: TGTGCCTGGGCCATCGGACAGGGAGGGACTGAAGCTTTCTTT. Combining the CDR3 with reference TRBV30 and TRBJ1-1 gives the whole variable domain SQTIHQWPATLVQPVGSPLSLECTVEGTSNPNLYWYRQAAGRGLQLLFYSVGIGQISSEVPQNLSASRPQDRQFILSSKKLLLSDSGFYLCAWAIGQGGTEAFFGQGTRLTVV.

CDR3: CASSQGVGNQPQHF. The CDR3 DNA follows: TGCGCCAGCAGCCAGGGGGTTGGCAATCAGCCCCAGCATTTT. The chain has TRBV5-1 and TRBJ1-5, with 7 bases matching TRBD1. The CDR3 loop spans 14 amino acids. Germline trimming cut 4 bases from V and 2 bases from J; bases unmatched to any gene: 3. Germline V gene lookup returns CDR1 SGHRS and CDR2 YFSETQ.

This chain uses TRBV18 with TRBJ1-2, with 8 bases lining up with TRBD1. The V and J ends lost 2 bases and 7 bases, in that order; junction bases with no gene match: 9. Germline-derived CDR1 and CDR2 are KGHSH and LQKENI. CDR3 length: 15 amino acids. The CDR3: CASSPGTGAQPGYTF. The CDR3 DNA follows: TGTGCCAGCTCACCAGGGACAGGCGCTCAGCCTGGCTACACCTTC. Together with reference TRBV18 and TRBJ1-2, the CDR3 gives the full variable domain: NAGVMQNPRHLVRRRGQEARLRCSPMKGHSHVYWYRQLPEEGLKFMVYLQKENIIDESGMPKERFSAEFPKEGPSILRIQQVVRGDSAAYFCASSPGTGAQPGYTFGSGTRLTVV.